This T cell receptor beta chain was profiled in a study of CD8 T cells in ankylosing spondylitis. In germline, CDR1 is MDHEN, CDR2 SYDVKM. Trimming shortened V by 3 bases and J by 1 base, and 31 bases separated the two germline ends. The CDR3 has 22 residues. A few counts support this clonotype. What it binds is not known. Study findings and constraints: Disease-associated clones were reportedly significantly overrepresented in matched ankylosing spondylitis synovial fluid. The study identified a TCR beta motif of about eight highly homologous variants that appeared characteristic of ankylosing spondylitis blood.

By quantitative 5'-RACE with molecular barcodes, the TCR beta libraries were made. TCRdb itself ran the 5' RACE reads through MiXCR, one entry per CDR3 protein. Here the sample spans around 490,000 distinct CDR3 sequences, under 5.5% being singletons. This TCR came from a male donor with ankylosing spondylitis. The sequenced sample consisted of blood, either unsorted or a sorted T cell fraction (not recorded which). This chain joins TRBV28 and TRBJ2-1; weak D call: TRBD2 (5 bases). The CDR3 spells CASSFRNRDRSFRRRSYNEQFF. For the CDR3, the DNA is TGTGCCAGCAGTTTCCGGAACCGCGACCGTTCTTTCAGGAGGAGGTCCTACAATGAGCAGTTCTTC.